The 18 T cell receptor beta chains in this list originate from one sample, sequenced in a study of tumor-infiltrating lymphocytes in localized non-small cell lung cancer. Data came from immunoSEQ multiplex PCR; TCRdb stores just in-frame clones and leaves some out. Among approximately 17,000 clones listed, 73% were seen once. Sequencing input: lung tumor tissue. The receptors stem from a human donor with non-small cell lung cancer.

The genes are TRBV7-9 and TRBJ1-4; no definite D call. CDR1 and CDR2 from the germline V gene are SEHNR and FQNEAQ (reference sequence). The ends were cut back, 3 bases at V and 8 bases at J, with 10 bases in the middle. This CDR3 spans 13 amino acids. CDR3 sequence reads: CASSFTLGEKLFF. DNA of the CDR3: TGTGCCAGCAGCTTCACCCTGGGGGAAAAACTGTTTTTT.

The CDR3 nucleotides read TGTGCCAGCAGCCGCAAACCCCCGACTAGCGGGAGCGTAGATGAGCAGTTCTTC. Translated: CASSRKPPTSGSVDEQFF. The chain carries TRBV7-6 and TRBJ2-1; 12 bases fit TRBD2. CDR1 and CDR2 (germline): SGHVS, FNYEAQ. J gave up 8 bases and V 5 bases, and 16 bases lay outside the gene matches. CDR3 length: 18 amino acids.

The genes are TRBV5-1 and TRBJ2-7; D is ambiguous. Trimming took off 3 bases at V and 5 bases at J, with 18 bases between the two ends. Per germline, CDR1 SGHRS and CDR2 YFSETQ. The CDR3 sequence is 15 residues long. CDR3: CASSYRDPTVDEQYF. DNA for the CDR3: TGCGCCAGCAGCTATAGGGATCCTACGGTAGACGAGCAGTACTTC.

This chain joins TRBV18 and TRBJ2-7; TRBD2 aligns across 9 bases. This CDR3 is built from 17 residues. After removal of 0 bases from V and 3 bases from J, the junction contained 9 bases not matched to a gene. CDR1 and CDR2 (germline): KGHSH, LQKENI. The DNA for the CDR3 is TGTGCCAGCTCACCACCGTTAGCGGGAGTTGCCATCTACGAGCAGTACTTC. Translating gives CASSPPLAGVAIYEQYF.

The chain combines TRBV9 with TRBJ1-1; D call uncertain. Germline V lookup: CDR1 SGDLS, CDR2 YYNGEE. CDR3 length: 13 amino acids. V was shortened by 3 bases and J by 1 base, with 7 bases between the two germline ends. The CDR3 spells CASSGTANTEAFF. The CDR3 DNA reads TGTGCCAGCAGCGGTACAGCGAACACTGAAGCTTTCTTT.

The chain joins TRBV2 to TRBJ2-1; 16 bases align to TRBD2. V trimming: 7 bases; J trimming: 10 bases; junction bases outside the gene matches: 10. The V gene's germline CDR1 is SNHLY and CDR2 FYNNEI. CDR3 length equals 16 residues. DNA for the CDR3: TGTGCCAGCAACCGTGGGACTAGCGGGGGGGCTGGGGAGCAGTTCTTC. Protein product: CASNRGTSGGAGEQFF.

This rearrangement joins TRBV19 to TRBJ1-4; TRBD1 aligns across 9 bases. Trimming at V came to 7 bases and at J to 7 bases, leaving 4 bases not matched to a gene. The CDR3 spans 13 residues. The germline gives CDR1 LNHDA, CDR2 SQIVND (reference sequence). Here the CDR3 DNA reads TGTGCCAGTAACGGACAGGGGATTGAAAAACTGTTTTTT. Its protein product is CASNGQGIEKLFF.

DNA for the CDR3: TGCGCCAGCAGCTTGGAGGGCAAGCGGGAGAATAGGGGGTTCTTC. It translates to CASSLEGKRENRGFF. The chain is built from TRBV5-1 and TRBJ2-1, with 8 bases fitting TRBD2. Trimming cost V 0 bases and J 15 bases; bases outside gene matches: 14. The germline V gene has CDR1 SGHRS and CDR2 YFSETQ. CDR3 length: 15 residues. The whole variable domain, remainder taken from reference TRBV5-1 and TRBJ2-1, is KAGVTQTPRYLIKTRGQQVTLSCSPISGHRSVSWYQQTPGQGLQFLFEYFSETQRNKGNFPGRFSGRQFSNSRSEMNVSTLELGDSALYLCASSLEGKRENRGFFGPGTRLTVL.

The rearrangement uses TRBV5-1 and TRBJ2-5, with 8 bases fitting TRBD1. CDR3 length: 16 residues. V lost 4 bases and J lost 5; bases outside the gene matches: 13. CDR1 and CDR2 from the germline V gene are SGHRS and YFSETQ. CDR3 sequence: CASSPGGLGGKETQYF. Here the CDR3 DNA reads TGCGCCAGCAGCCCAGGGGGCCTGGGGGGAAAGGAGACCCAGTACTTC.

The chain links TRBV14 to TRBJ2-3; unclear D gene. Germline CDR1 is SGHDN and CDR2 is FVKESK. There are 15 residues in the CDR3. V lost 6 bases, J lost 0 bases, and 13 bases lay in between. The CDR3 DNA is TGTGCCAGCAGTTACAGAATCCCTAGCACAGATACGCAGTATTTT. Translated: CASSYRIPSTDTQYF.

The chain uses TRBV11-2 and TRBJ1-4; no definite D call. The germline V gene has CDR1 SGHAT and CDR2 FQNNGV. Between the trimmed V and J ends, which lost 5 bases and 6 bases, there was a span of 7 bases. This CDR3 has 12 residues. The CDR3 DNA sequence: TGTGCCAGCAGCGATCCCCATGAAAAACTGTTTTTT. Protein: CASSDPHEKLFF. The whole variable domain, filled in from reference TRBV11-2 and TRBJ1-4, reads EAGVAQSPRYKIIEKRQSVAFWCNPISGHATLYWYQQILGQGPKLLIQFQNNGVVDDSQLPKDRFSAERLKGVDSTLKIQPAKLEDSAVYLCASSDPHEKLFFGSGTQLSVL.

The CDR3 DNA reads as TGTGCCAGCAGTCTCGAGATGGCTAGCGGGGCCAGCACAGATACGCAGTATTTT. Translated, it gives CASSLEMASGASTDTQYF. The V call is TRBV27, the J call TRBJ2-3; 9 bases align to TRBD2. The V and J ends lost 5 bases and 0 bases, in that order; junction bases with no gene match: 12. The CDR3 runs to 18 residues. Germline V gives CDR1 MNHEY, CDR2 SMNVEV (reference sequence).

This clone was recorded a few times. The chain recombines TRBV10-1 with TRBJ2-2, with D unclear. Germline V gene sequence: CDR1 WNHNN, CDR2 SYGVQD (reference sequence). The ends were cut back, 3 bases at V and 7 bases at J, with 6 bases in the middle. The CDR3 sequence is 12 residues long. The CDR3 spells CASSDQDGELFF. The CDR3 bases are TGCGCCAGCAGTGATCAGGACGGGGAGCTGTTTTTT.

The chain recombines TRBV5-1 with TRBJ2-5, with D unresolved. Between the trimmed V and J ends, which lost 1 base and 3 bases, there was a span of 10 bases. Germline-derived CDR1 and CDR2 are SGHRS and YFSETQ. CDR3 length equals 14 residues. CDR3 nucleotides: TGCGCCAGCAGCTTGAGTATAGGAAAAGAGACCCAGTACTTC. Its protein product is CASSLSIGKETQYF.

V and J are TRBV5-1 and TRBJ2-2, with 7 bases fitting TRBD1. The V and J ends lost 4 bases and 3 bases, in that order; junction bases with no gene match: 6. Germline lookup yields CDR1 SGHRS and CDR2 YFSETQ. The CDR3 has 15 amino acids. CDR3 sequence: CASSLRDRHTGELFF. The CDR3 region has the DNA TGCGCCAGCAGCCTCCGGGACAGACACACCGGGGAGCTGTTTTTT.

The CDR3 nucleotides are TGTGCCAGCAGACAGAGGGACAGAGATAGAACTGAAGCTTTCTTT. Protein sequence: CASRQRDRDRTEAFF. The gene calls are TRBV13 and TRBJ1-1; 7 bases match TRBD1. Germline V gene data show CDR1 as PRHDT and CDR2 as FYEKMQ (reference sequence). J was trimmed by 5 bases and V by 6 bases; bases with no gene match: 12. The CDR3 loop spans 15 amino acids.

This clone turned up a few times. V and J are TRBV7-3 and TRBJ2-5, with D unclear. The V end was cut by 4 bases, the J end by 1 base, with 7 bases between. Germline V gene data show CDR1 as SGHTA and CDR2 as FQGTGA. CDR3 length: 13 amino acids. The CDR3 sequence is CASSSSGQETQYF. The CDR3 bases are TGTGCCAGCAGCTCCAGTGGCCAAGAGACCCAGTACTTC.

The chain recombines TRBV7-2 with TRBJ1-5, with a possible D match to TRBD1 (5 bases). With 3 bases removed from V and 0 bases from J, the gap between germline ends came to 9 bases. The CDR3 is 15 amino acids. Germline CDR1 SGHTA, CDR2 FQGNSA. CDR3 sequence: CASSFDSTSNQPQHF. The CDR3 nucleotides are TGTGCCAGCAGCTTTGACAGCACTAGCAATCAGCCCCAGCATTTT.